A selection of T cell receptor beta chains follows, all from one sample in a study of OX40 agonist ivuxolimab in advanced cancers. Sequencing used immunoSEQ multiplex PCR; TCRdb keeps in-frame clones, though not all of them. The sample lists approximately 35,000 clones; over 75% were seen once. The starting material was CD4+ or CD8+ T cells sorted from blood, obtained in a trial of the OX40 agonist ivuxolimab. Every receptor here comes from an adult with an advanced solid tumor such as melanoma, head and neck, liver or kidney cancer. The CDR3 runs from the conserved cysteine through the conserved F or W. The D gene is left open where the match is weak. Clone size is shown for a subset of rows, as once, few, many or a class of expanded clone.

d_call: TRBD2; j_call: TRBJ2-1; v_call: TRBV28; clone_size: NA; cdr3_nt: TGTGCCAGCCAGCTTCAGGGACTAGCGGGGGGATTTAATGAGCAGTTCTTC; cdr3_aa: CASQLQGLAGGFNEQFF
d_call: TRBD1; j_call: TRBJ1-2; v_call: TRBV23-1; clone_size: NA; cdr3_nt: TGCGCCAGCAGTTTCTCCGATCCGGGACAGATGAGCTATGGCTACACCTTC; cdr3_aa: CASSFSDPGQMSYGYTF
d_call: NA; j_call: TRBJ1-1; v_call: TRBV10-1; clone_size: NA; cdr3_nt: TGCGCCAGCAGCTCCGGGGGTGAAGCTTTCTTT; cdr3_aa: CASSSGGEAFF
d_call: NA; j_call: TRBJ1-2; v_call: TRBV9; clone_size: NA; cdr3_nt: TGTGCCAGCAGCGTAGGCCAGGAGTATGGCTACACCTTC; cdr3_aa: CASSVGQEYGYTF
d_call: TRBD1; j_call: TRBJ1-2; v_call: TRBV5-4; clone_size: NA; cdr3_nt: TGTGCCAGCAGCTCCGGGACAGGGACACTCTATGGCTACACCTTC; cdr3_aa: CASSSGTGTLYGYTF
d_call: TRBD2; j_call: TRBJ2-1; v_call: TRBV9; clone_size: NA; cdr3_nt: TGTGCCAGCAGCGTAGCTCAGGCTAGCGGGGTCCAGCAGTTCTTC; cdr3_aa: CASSVAQASGVQQFF
d_call: NA; j_call: TRBJ1-1; v_call: TRBV7-9; clone_size: NA; cdr3_nt: TGTGCCAGCAGCCCAACGGCCCTGGAAGCTTTCTTT; cdr3_aa: CASSPTALEAFF
d_call: TRBD1; j_call: TRBJ2-1; v_call: TRBV5-1; clone_size: medium-sized; cdr3_nt: TGCGCCAGCAGCTTGGGGGACAGGGGCACCTACAATGAGCAGTTCTTC; cdr3_aa: CASSLGDRGTYNEQFF
d_call: NA; j_call: TRBJ2-1; v_call: TRBV13; clone_size: NA; cdr3_nt: TGTGCCAGCAGCTCACCGGGACTCATAATGGGTGGGGATGAGCAGTTCTTC; cdr3_aa: CASSSPGLIMGGDEQFF
d_call: TRBD1; j_call: TRBJ1-4; v_call: TRBV19; clone_size: NA; cdr3_nt: TGTGCCAGTACGCGGGACAGGGGTCTGGCGGGAAAAAAACTGTTTTTT; cdr3_aa: CASTRDRGLAGKKLFF
d_call: TRBD1; j_call: TRBJ1-6; v_call: TRBV10-2; clone_size: NA; cdr3_nt: TGCGCCAGCAGTCCGGGACAGCCTTATAATTCACCCCTCCACTTT; cdr3_aa: CASSPGQPYNSPLHF
d_call: TRBD2; j_call: TRBJ2-7; v_call: TRBV5-5; clone_size: NA; cdr3_nt: TGTGCCAGCAGCTTGGGGCCGGGAGGGGACTACGAGCAGTACTTC; cdr3_aa: CASSLGPGGDYEQYF
d_call: TRBD1; j_call: TRBJ1-1; v_call: TRBV5-1; clone_size: NA; cdr3_nt: TGCGCCAGCAGCGCATGGACAGGGGGTGCCACTGAAGCTTTCTTT; cdr3_aa: CASSAWTGGATEAFF
d_call: NA; j_call: TRBJ1-1; v_call: TRBV5-1; clone_size: NA; cdr3_nt: TGCGCCAGCAGCTTGGAACAGGGACGCACTGAAGCTTTCTTT; cdr3_aa: CASSLEQGRTEAFF
d_call: NA; j_call: TRBJ1-5; v_call: TRBV27; clone_size: few; cdr3_nt: TGTGCCAGCAGTTGGATGGGCCTACCCAATCAGCCCCAGCATTTT; cdr3_aa: CASSWMGLPNQPQHF